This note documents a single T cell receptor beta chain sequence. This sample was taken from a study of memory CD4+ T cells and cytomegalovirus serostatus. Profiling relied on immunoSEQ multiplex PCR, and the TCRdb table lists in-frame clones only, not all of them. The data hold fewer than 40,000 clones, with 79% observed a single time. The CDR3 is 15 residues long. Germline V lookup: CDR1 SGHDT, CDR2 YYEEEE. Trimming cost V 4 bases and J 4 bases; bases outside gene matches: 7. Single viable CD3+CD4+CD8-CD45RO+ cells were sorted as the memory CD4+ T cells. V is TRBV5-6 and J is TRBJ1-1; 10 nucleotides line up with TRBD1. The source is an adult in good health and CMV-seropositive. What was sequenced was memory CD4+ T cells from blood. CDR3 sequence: CASSPSDRGGTEAFF. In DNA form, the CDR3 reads TGTGCCAGCAGCCCGTCGGACAGGGGGGGCACTGAAGCTTTCTTT.